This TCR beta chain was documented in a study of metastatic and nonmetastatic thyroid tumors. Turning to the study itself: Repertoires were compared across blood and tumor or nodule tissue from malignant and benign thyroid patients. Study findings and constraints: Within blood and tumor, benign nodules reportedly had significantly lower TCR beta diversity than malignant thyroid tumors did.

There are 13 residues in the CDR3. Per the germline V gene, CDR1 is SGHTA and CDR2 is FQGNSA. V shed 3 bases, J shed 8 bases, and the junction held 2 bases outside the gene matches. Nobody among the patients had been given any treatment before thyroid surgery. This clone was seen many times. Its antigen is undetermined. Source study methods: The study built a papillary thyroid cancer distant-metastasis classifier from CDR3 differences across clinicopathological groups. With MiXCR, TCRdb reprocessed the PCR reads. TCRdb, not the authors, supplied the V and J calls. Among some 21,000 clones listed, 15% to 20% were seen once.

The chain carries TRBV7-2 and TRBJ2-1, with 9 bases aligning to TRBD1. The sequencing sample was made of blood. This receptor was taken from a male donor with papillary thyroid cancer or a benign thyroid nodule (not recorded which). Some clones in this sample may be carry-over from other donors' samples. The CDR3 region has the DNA TGTGCCAGCAGCTTCGACAGGGGGGATGAGCAGTTCTTC. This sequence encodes CASSFDRGDEQFF.